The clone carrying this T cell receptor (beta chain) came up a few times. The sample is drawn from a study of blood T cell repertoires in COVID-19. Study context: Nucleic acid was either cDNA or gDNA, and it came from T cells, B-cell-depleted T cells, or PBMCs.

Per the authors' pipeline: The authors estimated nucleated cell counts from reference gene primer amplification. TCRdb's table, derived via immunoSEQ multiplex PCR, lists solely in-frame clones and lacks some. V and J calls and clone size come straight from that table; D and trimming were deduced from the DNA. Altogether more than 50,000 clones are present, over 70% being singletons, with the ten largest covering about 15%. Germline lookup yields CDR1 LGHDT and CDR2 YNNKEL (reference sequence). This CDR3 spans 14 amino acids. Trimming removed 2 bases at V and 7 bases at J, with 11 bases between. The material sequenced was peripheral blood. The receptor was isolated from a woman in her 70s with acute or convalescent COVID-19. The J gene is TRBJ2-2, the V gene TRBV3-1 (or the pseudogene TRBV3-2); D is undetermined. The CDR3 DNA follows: TGTGCCAGCAGCCAATTGCTAACGGGCGGGGAGCTGTTTTTT. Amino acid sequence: CASSQLLTGGELFF.